Listed below are T cell receptor beta chains from one sample, sequenced in a study of T cells in localized non-small cell lung cancer. Assay used: immunoSEQ multiplex PCR; TCRdb lists only in-frame clones, some missing. Found here are tens of thousands of clones, around 81% of them singletons; the top ten hold 15% to 20%. The sequencing used peripheral blood, collected before any cancer treatment. Every receptor here comes from a female donor over 55 with stage II squamous cell lung carcinoma. The CDR3 runs from the conserved cysteine through the conserved F or W. Each record gives: CDR3 protein, D gene, J gene, V gene. D genes are given only for firm matches.

cdr3_aa: CASSMSPSGPTDTQYF; d_call: TRBD2; j_call: TRBJ2-3; v_call: TRBV19
cdr3_aa: CASSNRGLTDSPLHF; d_call: -; j_call: TRBJ1-6; v_call: TRBV19
cdr3_aa: CASSLGTPSGANVLTF; d_call: -; j_call: TRBJ2-6; v_call: TRBV7-9
cdr3_aa: CASSQMGGQQSYNEQFF; d_call: -; j_call: TRBJ2-1; v_call: TRBV4-3
cdr3_aa: CAIKGQGGIYGYTF; d_call: TRBD1; j_call: TRBJ1-2; v_call: TRBV10-3
cdr3_aa: CASSLARQGANQPQHF; d_call: TRBD1; j_call: TRBJ1-5; v_call: TRBV7-2
cdr3_aa: CASSSPGGENTGELFF; d_call: -; j_call: TRBJ2-2; v_call: TRBV19
cdr3_aa: CASSPRGAQSTEAFF; d_call: -; j_call: TRBJ1-1; v_call: TRBV10-2
cdr3_aa: CASSPQGGSYNEQFF; d_call: -; j_call: TRBJ2-1; v_call: TRBV7-3
cdr3_aa: CASSLQETQYF; d_call: -; j_call: TRBJ2-5; v_call: TRBV7-2
cdr3_aa: CASSFGAGAYEQYF; d_call: -; j_call: TRBJ2-7; v_call: TRBV5-4
cdr3_aa: CASSRHGVRNEQYF; d_call: -; j_call: TRBJ2-7; v_call: TRBV19
cdr3_aa: CASSTGLRGAYEQYF; d_call: TRBD2; j_call: TRBJ2-7; v_call: TRBV6-5
cdr3_aa: CASSLDRGITNEKLFF; d_call: TRBD1; j_call: TRBJ1-4; v_call: TRBV9
cdr3_aa: CASSLVTGMNTEAFF; d_call: -; j_call: TRBJ1-1; v_call: TRBV7-2
cdr3_aa: CASSSVRYEQYF; d_call: -; j_call: TRBJ2-7; v_call: TRBV7-2
cdr3_aa: CASSPDRLNQPQHF; d_call: -; j_call: TRBJ1-5; v_call: TRBV7-2
cdr3_aa: CASSQGGAYTDTQYF; d_call: -; j_call: TRBJ2-3; v_call: TRBV4-2
cdr3_aa: CASSEDRAGNTIYF; d_call: -; j_call: TRBJ1-3; v_call: TRBV2
cdr3_aa: CASSLVTANTEAFF; d_call: -; j_call: TRBJ1-1; v_call: TRBV5-1